This is a list of T cell receptor beta chains from one sample in a study of cytomegalovirus exposure and HLA in healthy donors. TCRdb's copy holds only in-frame clones and misses some; the assay was immunoSEQ multiplex PCR. The table records about 250,000 clones, roughly nine tenths of them present only once. Material for sequencing was PBMCs. The source of these receptors is a man between 18 and 29 years old in good health and CMV-seropositive. The CDR3 runs from the conserved cysteine through the conserved F or W. D genes are given only for firm matches. Rows give clone size only sometimes, using once, few, many, or a class for an expanded clone.

d_call,clone_size,j_call,v_call,cdr3_aa,cdr3_nt
NA,NA,TRBJ2-5,TRBV9,CASSVGRGQETQYF,TGTGCCAGCAGCGTAGGACGAGGACAAGAGACCCAGTACTTC
NA,NA,TRBJ1-1,TRBV28,CASNSGGRYTEAFF,TGTGCCAGCAACTCCGGGGGAAGGTACACTGAAGCTTTCTTT
NA,NA,TRBJ2-2,TRBV30,CAWMSHGELFF,TGTGCCTGGATGTCGCACGGGGAGCTGTTTTTT
TRBD2,NA,TRBJ2-3,TRBV19,CASSPTSGASTDTQYF,TGTGCCAGTAGCCCGACTAGCGGAGCTAGCACAGATACGCAGTATTTT
NA,NA,TRBJ2-3,TRBV7-6,CASSLVADTQYF,TGTGCCAGCAGCTTAGTCGCAGATACGCAGTATTTT
NA,once,TRBJ1-2,TRBV6-1,CASSEVFGDGYTF,TGTGCCAGCAGTGAAGTCTTTGGGGACGGCTACACCTTC
NA,NA,TRBJ1-1,TRBV7-8,CASREDSLFTEAFF,TGTGCCAGCCGAGAGGACAGTTTGTTCACTGAAGCTTTCTTT
NA,NA,TRBJ2-1,TRBV5-4,CASSLAGGGALNEQFF,TGTGCCAGCAGCTTGGCGGGCGGTGGGGCCCTCAATGAGCAGTTCTTC
NA,NA,TRBJ2-5,TRBV2,CASSGSRGLQETQYF,TGTGCCAGCAGTGGTAGTCGGGGACTTCAAGAGACCCAGTACTTC
NA,NA,TRBJ1-2,TRBV28,CASSPGGNYGYTF,TGTGCCAGCAGTCCGGGGGGGAACTATGGCTACACCTTC
NA,NA,TRBJ2-7,TRBV14,CASSQDPETFYEQYF,TGTGCCAGCAGCCAAGATCCGGAGACATTTTACGAGCAGTACTTC
TRBD2,NA,TRBJ2-3,TRBV30,CAWSHLKGREGRTDTQYF,TGTGCCTGGAGCCACCTTAAGGGGCGGGAGGGCCGAACAGATACGCAGTATTTT
TRBD1,NA,TRBJ1-2,TRBV27,CASSVGGPFNYGYTF,TGTGCCAGCAGCGTAGGGGGCCCCTTTAACTATGGCTACACCTTC
NA,NA,TRBJ1-3,TRBV11-2,CASSPLRSGNTIYF,TGTGCCAGCAGCCCCCTCCGCTCTGGAAACACCATATATTTT
NA,NA,TRBJ2-5,TRBV27,CASSLSGGSGETQYF,TGTGCCAGCAGTTTATCAGGGGGATCAGGGGAGACCCAGTACTTC
NA,NA,TRBJ2-6,TRBV6-5,CATSSGANVLTF,TGTGCCACCAGCTCTGGGGCCAACGTCCTGACTTTC
TRBD2,NA,TRBJ2-1,TRBV15,CATSRDVGSGRANEQFF,TGTGCCACCAGCAGAGATGTTGGTAGCGGGAGGGCAAATGAGCAGTTCTTC
TRBD1,NA,TRBJ1-5,TRBV28,CATITGGSNQPQHF,TGTGCCACAATAACAGGGGGCAGCAATCAGCCCCAGCATTTT
NA,NA,TRBJ2-2,TRBV7-7,CASSLGTGTGELFF,TGTGCCAGCAGCTTAGGAACGGGGACCGGGGAGCTGTTTTTT
TRBD2,NA,TRBJ2-1,TRBV29-1,CSVDVLAGAGSYNEQFF,TGCAGCGTTGATGTGCTAGCGGGAGCAGGCTCCTACAATGAGCAGTTCTTC
TRBD1,NA,TRBJ1-2,TRBV5-4,CASSPRDRGLGYTF,TGTGCCAGCAGTCCCCGGGACAGGGGGCTTGGCTACACCTTC
TRBD2,NA,TRBJ2-5,TRBV5-1,CASSLGGSGHQETQYF,TGCGCCAGCAGCTTGGGGGGTAGCGGGCACCAAGAGACCCAGTACTTC
NA,NA,TRBJ1-1,TRBV19,CASRETGNTEAFF,TGTGCCAGTAGGGAGACAGGGAACACTGAAGCTTTCTTT
NA,NA,TRBJ2-7,TRBV29-1,CSVTGGRTSYEQYF,TGCAGCGTTACCGGTGGGAGGACAAGCTACGAGCAGTACTTC
TRBD1,NA,TRBJ1-2,TRBV28,CASWDRRSYGYTF,TGTGCCAGCTGGGACAGGAGATCCTATGGCTACACCTTC
NA,NA,TRBJ1-1,TRBV2,CASSAWGGVDTEAFF,TGTGCCAGCAGTGCTTGGGGAGGGGTTGACACTGAAGCTTTCTTT
TRBD1,NA,TRBJ2-7,TRBV20-1,CSGDRGHEQYF,TGCAGTGGGGACAGGGGCCACGAGCAGTACTTC
NA,NA,TRBJ1-2,TRBV28,CASSLTGSGYTF,TGTGCCAGCAGTTTAACAGGGAGTGGCTACACCTTC
NA,NA,TRBJ1-2,TRBV28,CATSGPGPASNYGYTF,TGTGCCACCTCCGGCCCGGGACCCGCTTCCAACTATGGCTACACCTTC
NA,NA,TRBJ2-7,TRBV18,CASSPRALASYEQYF,TGTGCCAGCTCACCAAGGGCCCTAGCGTCCTACGAGCAGTACTTC
NA,NA,TRBJ2-7,TRBV6-5,CASSIKQGYEQYF,TGTGCCAGCAGTATCAAACAGGGCTACGAGCAGTACTTC
NA,NA,TRBJ2-1,TRBV19,CASSIGLGLPLYNEQFF,TGTGCCAGTAGTATTGGTTTGGGACTTCCCCTGTACAATGAGCAGTTCTTC
TRBD2,NA,TRBJ2-5,TRBV29-1,CSVVGGRAETQYF,TGCAGCGTTGTTGGGGGGAGGGCAGAGACCCAGTACTTC
NA,NA,TRBJ1-1,TRBV5-1,CASSPELNTEAFF,TGCGCCAGCAGCCCGGAATTGAACACTGAAGCTTTCTTT
TRBD2,NA,TRBJ2-1,TRBV6-1,CASSGSGRVTYNEQFF,TGTGCCAGCAGTGGTAGCGGGAGGGTTACCTACAATGAGCAGTTCTTC
NA,NA,TRBJ1-5,TRBV19,CASSRQTDQPQHF,TGTGCCAGTAGCAGACAGACCGATCAGCCCCAGCATTTT
NA,NA,TRBJ1-5,TRBV18,CASSPSSGTEQPQHF,TGTGCCAGCTCACCGTCTTCAGGGACGGAGCAGCCCCAGCATTTT
NA,few,TRBJ1-3,TRBV5-5,CASSFAPNTGNTIYF,TGTGCCAGCAGCTTTGCCCCAAATACTGGAAACACCATATATTTT
TRBD1,NA,TRBJ2-5,TRBV30,CAWSGDSQETQYF,TGTGCCTGGAGTGGGGACAGCCAAGAGACCCAGTACTTC
TRBD2,NA,TRBJ2-7,TRBV13,CASSFRDAPTSGLLYEQYF,TGTGCCAGCAGCTTCCGGGACGCCCCGACTAGCGGACTTCTCTACGAGCAGTACTTC
TRBD1,once,TRBJ2-3,TRBV7-9,CASTMGQGEADTQYF,TGTGCCAGCACCATGGGCCAGGGGGAAGCAGATACGCAGTATTTT
TRBD1,NA,TRBJ1-5,TRBV9,CASSEIGTGSQPQHF,TGTGCCAGCAGCGAGATAGGGACAGGGAGTCAGCCCCAGCATTTT
NA,NA,TRBJ1-1,TRBV5-1,CASSLFGQQNTEAFF,TGCGCCAGCAGCTTGTTCGGCCAACAGAACACTGAAGCTTTCTTT
NA,NA,TRBJ2-3,TRBV2,CASKEETDTQYF,TGTGCCAGCAAAGAAGAAACAGATACGCAGTATTTT
TRBD2,NA,TRBJ2-5,TRBV10-3,CAISESAGGQHETQYF,TGTGCCATCAGTGAGTCGGCGGGAGGGCAACATGAGACCCAGTACTTC
NA,NA,TRBJ1-1,TRBV7-2,CASSTSPSEEAFF,TGTGCCAGCAGCACGAGTCCCAGTGAGGAAGCTTTCTTT
NA,NA,TRBJ2-1,TRBV2,CARRVETAIDEQFF,TGTGCCAGGAGAGTAGAGACAGCCATCGATGAGCAGTTCTTC
NA,NA,TRBJ1-2,TRBV18,CASSKGGAHDGYTF,TGTGCCAGCTCCAAGGGGGGGGCGCACGATGGCTACACCTTC
NA,once,TRBJ2-5,TRBV15,CATSRANSGRETQYF,TGTGCCACCAGCAGAGCTAACTCGGGGAGGGAGACCCAGTACTTC